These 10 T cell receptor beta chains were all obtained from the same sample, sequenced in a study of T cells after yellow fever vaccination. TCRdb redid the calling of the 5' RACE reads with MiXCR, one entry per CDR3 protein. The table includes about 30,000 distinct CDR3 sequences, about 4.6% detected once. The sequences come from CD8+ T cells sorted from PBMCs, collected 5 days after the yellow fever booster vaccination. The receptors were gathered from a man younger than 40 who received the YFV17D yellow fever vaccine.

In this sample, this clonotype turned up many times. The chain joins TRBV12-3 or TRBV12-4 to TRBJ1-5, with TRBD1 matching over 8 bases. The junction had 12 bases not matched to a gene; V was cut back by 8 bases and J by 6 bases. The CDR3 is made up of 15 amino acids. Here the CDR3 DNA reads TGTGCCAGCGGAATGACAGGGGCGCCTATTCAGCCCCAGCATTTT. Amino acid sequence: CASGMTGAPIQPQHF.

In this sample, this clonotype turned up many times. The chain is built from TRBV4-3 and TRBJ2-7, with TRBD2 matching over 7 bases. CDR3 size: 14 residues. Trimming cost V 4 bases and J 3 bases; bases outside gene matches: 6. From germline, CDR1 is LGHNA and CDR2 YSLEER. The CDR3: CASSRQRGDYEQYF. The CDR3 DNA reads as TGCGCCAGCAGCCGCCAGCGGGGTGACTACGAGCAGTACTTC.

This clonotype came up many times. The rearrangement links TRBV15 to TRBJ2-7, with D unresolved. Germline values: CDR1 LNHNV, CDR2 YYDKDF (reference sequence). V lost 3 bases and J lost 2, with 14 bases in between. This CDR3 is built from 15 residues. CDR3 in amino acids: CATSRRSNSPYEQYF. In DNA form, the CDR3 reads TGTGCCACCAGCAGGAGGTCGAACAGTCCCTACGAGCAGTACTTC.

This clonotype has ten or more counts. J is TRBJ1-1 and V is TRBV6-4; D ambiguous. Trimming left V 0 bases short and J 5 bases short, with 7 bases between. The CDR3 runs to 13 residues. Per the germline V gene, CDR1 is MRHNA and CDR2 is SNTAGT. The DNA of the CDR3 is TGTGCCAGCAGTGACTCCTCCGGGACTGAAGCTTTCTTT. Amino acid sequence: CASSDSSGTEAFF.

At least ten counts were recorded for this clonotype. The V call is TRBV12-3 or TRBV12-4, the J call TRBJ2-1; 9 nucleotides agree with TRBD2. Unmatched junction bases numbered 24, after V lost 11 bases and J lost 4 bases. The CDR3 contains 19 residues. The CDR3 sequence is CARCLELAGLGDLYNEQFF. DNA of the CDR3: TGTGCCCGCTGTTTAGAACTAGCGGGCTTGGGGGACCTTTACAATGAGCAGTTCTTC.

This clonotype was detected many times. The DNA of the CDR3 is TGTGCCAGCAGTCGGACTAGCGGGACTGGGGCCAACGTCCTGACTTTC. Translation gives CASSRTSGTGANVLTF. This chain uses TRBV27 with TRBJ2-6; 12 nucleotides match TRBD2. There are 16 residues in the CDR3. V was clipped by 5 bases and J by 2 bases; unmatched bases: 1. Looked up from germline, CDR1 is MNHEY and CDR2 is SMNVEV (reference sequence).

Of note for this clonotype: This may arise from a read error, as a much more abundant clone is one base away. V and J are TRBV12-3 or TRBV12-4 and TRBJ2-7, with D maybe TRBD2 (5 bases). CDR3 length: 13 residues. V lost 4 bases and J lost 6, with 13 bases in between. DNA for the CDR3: TGTGCCAGCAGTTCTAGCCCCAGTGGCGAGCAGTACTTC. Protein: CASSSSPSGEQYF.

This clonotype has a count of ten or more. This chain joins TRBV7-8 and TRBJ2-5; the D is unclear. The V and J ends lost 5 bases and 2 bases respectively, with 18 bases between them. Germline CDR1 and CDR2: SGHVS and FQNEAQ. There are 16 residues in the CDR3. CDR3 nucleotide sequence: TGTGCCAGCAGCCCCCCGGACCTTCGGGTACAAGAGACCCAGTACTTC. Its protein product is CASSPPDLRVQETQYF. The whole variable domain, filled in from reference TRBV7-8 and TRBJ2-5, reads GAGVSQSPRYKVAKRGQDVALRCDPISGHVSLFWYQQALGQGPEFLTYFQNEAQLDKSGLPSDRFFAERPEGSVSTLKIQRTQQEDSAVYLCASSPPDLRVQETQYFGPGTRLLVL.

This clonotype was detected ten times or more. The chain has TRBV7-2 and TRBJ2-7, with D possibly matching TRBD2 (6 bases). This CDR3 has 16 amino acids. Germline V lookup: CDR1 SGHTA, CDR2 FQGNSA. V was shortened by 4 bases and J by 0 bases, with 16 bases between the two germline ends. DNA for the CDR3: TGTGCCAGCAGCTCAATCCTAGCGACTCTCTCCTACGAGCAGTACTTC. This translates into CASSSILATLSYEQYF.

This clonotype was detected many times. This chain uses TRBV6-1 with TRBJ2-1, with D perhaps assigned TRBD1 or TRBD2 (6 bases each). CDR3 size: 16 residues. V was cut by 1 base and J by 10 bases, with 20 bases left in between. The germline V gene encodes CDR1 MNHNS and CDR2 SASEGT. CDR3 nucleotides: TGTGCCAGCAGTGAAGGAGGGGGGCCCCTGGTCGGCGAGCAGTTCTTC. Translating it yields CASSEGGGPLVGEQFF.